A single T cell receptor beta chain is shown here with its context. The data stem from a study of blood T cell repertoires in COVID-19. Study in general: Sites in the United States, Italy and Spain provided acute and convalescent COVID-19 samples. The cDNA or gDNA used as material had been derived from T cells, B-cell-depleted T cells, or PBMCs.

In the source study's methods: It was from reference gene primer amplification that nucleated cell counts were estimated. TCRdb keeps only in-frame clones here, not all; method: immunoSEQ multiplex PCR. That table is the source of V, J and clone size, and D and trimming were worked out from the DNA. This table has around 200,000 clones, around 88% appearing once. Trimming took 7 bases from V and 5 from J, leaving 23 bases between them. This CDR3 is built from 16 residues. Germline loops: CDR1 SNHLY, CDR2 FYNNEI. The chain joins TRBV2 to TRBJ1-1; maybe TRBD1 (5 bases). This receptor was taken from a woman aged 45-59 years with acute or convalescent COVID-19. The sample was peripheral blood. In DNA, the CDR3 is TGTGCCAGCACGTTTGGGCAGGGAGGGAAGGGGACTGAAGCTTTCTTT. It codes for CASTFGQGGKGTEAFF.